This note documents a single TCR beta chain sequence. The junction does not match germline at one end; this may be a read error. MiXCR was run by TCRdb on the multiplex PCR reads, yielding one entry per CDR3 protein. Of about 89,000 distinct CDR3 sequences in the sample, over 25% were seen once. The lymph nodes were axillary draining lymph nodes from breast cancer patients. Germline V gene sequence: CDR1 SGDLS, CDR2 YYNGEE. This CDR3 has 16 residues. The sample belongs to a study of breast tumors, draining lymph nodes, adjacent tissues. The receptor was derived from a female donor with breast cancer. Some clones in this sample may be carry-over from other donors' samples. V and J are TRBV9 and TRBJ2-1; maybe TRBD2 (6 bases). Sequencing was carried out using axillary lymph node tissue. CDR3 loop: CASNVRLGGTGNERFF. CDR3 coding DNA: TGTGCCAGCAACGTAAGGCTTGGCGGGACCGGGAATGAGCGGTTCTTC. Using reference TRBV9 and TRBJ2-1 for the parts outside the CDR3, the full variable domain is DSGVTQTPKHLITATGQRVTLRCSPRSGDLSVYWYQQSLDQGLQFLIQYYNGEERAKGNILERFSAQQFPDLHSELNLSSLELGDSALYFCASNVRLGGTGNERFFGPGTRLTVL.